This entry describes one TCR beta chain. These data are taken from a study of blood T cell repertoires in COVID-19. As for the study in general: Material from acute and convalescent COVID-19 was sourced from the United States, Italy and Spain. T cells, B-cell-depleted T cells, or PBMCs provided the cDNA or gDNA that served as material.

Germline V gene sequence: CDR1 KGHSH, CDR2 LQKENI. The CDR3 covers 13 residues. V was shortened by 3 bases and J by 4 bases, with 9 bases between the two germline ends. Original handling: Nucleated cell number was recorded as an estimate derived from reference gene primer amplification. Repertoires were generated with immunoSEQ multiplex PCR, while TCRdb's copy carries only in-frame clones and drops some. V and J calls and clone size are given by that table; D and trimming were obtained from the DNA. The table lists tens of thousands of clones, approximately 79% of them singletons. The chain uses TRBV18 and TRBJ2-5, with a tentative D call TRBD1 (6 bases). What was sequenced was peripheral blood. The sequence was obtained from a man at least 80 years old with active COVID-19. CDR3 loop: CASSPIRGETQYF. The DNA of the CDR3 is TGTGCCAGCTCACCTATCAGGGGAGAGACCCAGTACTTC.